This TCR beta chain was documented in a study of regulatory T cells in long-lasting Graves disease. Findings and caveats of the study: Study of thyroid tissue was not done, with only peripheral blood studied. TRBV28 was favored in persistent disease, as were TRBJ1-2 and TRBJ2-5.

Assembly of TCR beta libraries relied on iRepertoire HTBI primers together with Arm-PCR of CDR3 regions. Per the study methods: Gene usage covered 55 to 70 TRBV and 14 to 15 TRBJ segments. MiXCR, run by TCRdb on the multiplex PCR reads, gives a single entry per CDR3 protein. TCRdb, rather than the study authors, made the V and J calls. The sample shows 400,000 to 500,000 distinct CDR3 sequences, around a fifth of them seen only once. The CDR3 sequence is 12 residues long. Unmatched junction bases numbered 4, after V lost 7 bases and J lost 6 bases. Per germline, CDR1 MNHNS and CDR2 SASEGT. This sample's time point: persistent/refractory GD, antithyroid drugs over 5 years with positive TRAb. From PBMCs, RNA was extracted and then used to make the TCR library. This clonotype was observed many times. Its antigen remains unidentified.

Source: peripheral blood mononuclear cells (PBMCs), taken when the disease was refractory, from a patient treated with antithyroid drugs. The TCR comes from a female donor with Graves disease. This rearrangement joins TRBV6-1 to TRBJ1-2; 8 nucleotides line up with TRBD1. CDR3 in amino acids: CASTTDRDGYTF. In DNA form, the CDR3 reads TGTGCCAGCACCACGGACAGGGATGGCTACACCTTC.